The source of this T cell receptor beta chain is a study of T-cell reconstitution after alpha-beta-depleted transplantation in children. Study outcomes and limitations: It was reported that alpha-beta T cells came from several hundred expanded graft clones (about two months after transplant). Newly produced T cells mostly provided counts and TCRbeta diversity after one year, as hyperexpanded clones declined.

Turning to this clonotype: What it recognizes is unknown.

Researchers prepared the TCRbeta library using unique molecular identifiers, the study reports. MiXCR was run by TCRdb on the PCR reads, yielding one entry per CDR3 protein. This table holds about 980,000 distinct CDR3 sequences, under 30% found once. This clonotype originated in a boy less than two years old who had a stem cell transplant for SCID, so the T cells may come from the graft donor. Specimen: PBMCs, mostly from graft donor cells, collected 360 days after TCRalphabeta/CD19-depleted stem cell transplant.

CDR3 nucleotide sequence: TGTGCCAGCAGTGAAATCAGTACCGATAGCAATCAGCCCCAGCATTTT. Its translation is CASSEISTDSNQPQHF. The chain links TRBV6-1 to TRBJ1-5; D remains ambiguous. The CDR3 is made up of 16 amino acids. Germline CDR1 MNHNS, CDR2 SASEGT. The ends were cut back, 2 bases at V and 0 bases at J, with 11 bases in the middle.